One and the same sample provided the 17 T cell receptor beta chains below, sequenced in a study of vaccination and CD4 T cells after COVID-19. These receptors have no identified antigens. An Oncomine TCR Beta short-read assay was used to sequence the DNA from cultured CD4+ T cells. Using its own MiXCR run on the PCR reads, TCRdb lists one record per CDR3 protein. The table shows nearly 4,500 distinct CDR3 sequences, with less than 65% occurring only once. The treatment was: roughly 10-day PBMC culture with coronavirus spike peptide pools or control peptides (ViraFEST assay). Pre-COVID-19 pandemic sampling (2011-2018) yielded the unexposed donor's CD4+ T cells. Input material: CD4+ T cells from blood, cultured in vitro. Receptors were obtained from a human donor in good health.

The V call is TRBV5-8, the J call TRBJ2-3; D perhaps matches TRBD1 (6 bases). CDR3 length: 16 residues. Germline-derived CDR1 and CDR2 are SGHTS and YDEGEE. V was pared by 3 bases and J by 5 bases, with 19 bases between. DNA of the CDR3: TGTGCCAGCAGCTACTTTGGACAGACCGTCAGAGATACGCAGTATTTT. Protein: CASSYFGQTVRDTQYF.

This clonotype was picked up a small number of times. This chain connects TRBV20-1 to TRBJ1-5, with TRBD1 as a possible D gene (6 bases). This CDR3 is built from 17 residues. V was shortened by 5 bases and J by 7 bases, with 27 bases between the two germline ends. The germline V gene has CDR1 DFQATT and CDR2 SNEGSKA (reference sequence). The CDR3 DNA follows: TGCAGTGCTCCGGGGCGCCACAGGGACGTTATTGGGCAGCCCCAGCATTTT. This encodes CSAPGRHRDVIGQPQHF.

The gene calls are TRBV18 and TRBJ2-5; D ambiguous. The CDR3 sequence is 13 residues long. V shed 3 bases and J shed 1 base, with 6 bases lying between them. Germline CDR1 reads KGHSH; CDR2 reads LQKENI. CDR3 sequence: CASSPISQETQYF. In DNA, the CDR3 is TGTGCCAGCTCACCGATCTCCCAAGAGACCCAGTACTTC.

The rearrangement links TRBV21-1 to TRBJ1-5; the table calls TRBD1, which could not be checked here. TRBV21-1 is labeled a pseudogene. There are 16 residues in the CDR3. CDR3 coding DNA: TGTGCCAGCAGCAACCACCGGGACAGCTTCAATCAGCCCCAGCATTTT. It translates to CASSNHRDSFNQPQHF.

V is TRBV18 and J is TRBJ2-3; 7 nucleotides line up with TRBD1. The CDR3 has 13 residues. Germline V lookup: CDR1 KGHSH, CDR2 LQKENI. V was clipped by 8 bases and J by 5 bases; unmatched bases: 7. CDR3 coding DNA: TGTGCCAGCACCGACAGGGTTGGAGATACGCAGTATTTT. This codes for CASTDRVGDTQYF. Supplemented by reference TRBV18 and TRBJ2-3, the full variable domain reads NAGVMQNPRHLVRRRGQEARLRCSPMKGHSHVYWYRQLPEEGLKFMVYLQKENIIDESGMPKERFSAEFPKEGPSILRIQQVVRGDSAAYFCASTDRVGDTQYFGPGTRLTVL.

This clonotype was picked up a small number of times. This chain joins TRBV6-2 or TRBV6-3 and TRBJ2-1, with 9 nucleotides matching TRBD2. Germline CDR1 and CDR2: MNHEY and SVGEGT. The CDR3 extends over 18 amino acids. The V segment lost 2 bases and the J segment 0 bases; nucleotides outside the gene matches: 8. The CDR3: CASSYHRAGGISYNEQFF. The CDR3, as DNA: TGTGCCAGCAGTTACCATCGAGCGGGGGGCATCTCCTACAATGAGCAGTTCTTC.

This clonotype is labeled medium-sized. The chain combines TRBV7-9 with TRBJ1-4; D is perhaps TRBD1 (6 bases). The V end was cut by 0 bases, the J end by 5 bases, with 10 bases between. Per the germline V gene, CDR1 is SEHNR and CDR2 is FQNEAQ (reference sequence). The CDR3 totals 15 residues. The CDR3 region has the DNA TGTGCCAGCAGCTTAGCCCAGGGGCCGAATGAAAAACTGTTTTTT. Encoded protein: CASSLAQGPNEKLFF.

The chain is built from TRBV7-9 and TRBJ2-7, with 7 bases identical to TRBD1. The CDR3 runs to 15 residues. The V gene's germline CDR1 is SEHNR and CDR2 FQNEAQ (reference sequence). The J segment lost 7 bases and the V segment lost 1 base, leaving 10 bases of the junction unmatched. CDR3 amino acids: CASSLGQGAPLEQYF. CDR3 nucleotide sequence: TGTGCCAGCAGCTTAGGACAGGGCGCTCCCCTGGAGCAGTACTTC.

Relative to its sample, this clonotype is large. The rearrangement uses TRBV19 and TRBJ2-1; D not resolved. Trimming pared 4 bases from V and 5 bases from J, leaving 15 bases between. Germline CDR1 is LNHDA and CDR2 is SQIVND (reference sequence). There are 15 residues in the CDR3. Here the CDR3 DNA reads TGTGCCAGTAGTACCCAAGGCATCTCTAACAATGAGCAGTTCTTC. Protein product: CASSTQGISNNEQFF.

The chain is built from TRBV6-1 and TRBJ1-5; tentative D call: TRBD1 (6 bases). From germline, CDR1 is MNHNS and CDR2 SASEGT. The CDR3 totals 15 residues. V was cut by 6 bases and J by 4 bases, with 16 bases left in between. The CDR3, as DNA: TGTGCCAGCAGCTGGGGGCAGGGATGGAATCAGCCCCAGCATTTT. Its protein is CASSWGQGWNQPQHF.

V usage is TRBV30 and J usage is TRBJ1-3, with TRBD1 matching 8 bases. V gave up 1 base and J gave up 4 bases; unmatched junction bases: 3. The germline V gene has CDR1 GTSNPN and CDR2 SVGIG (reference sequence). This CDR3 contains 14 residues. This CDR3 is CAWSEQGGGNTIYF. Written as DNA, the CDR3 is TGTGCCTGGAGTGAACAGGGGGGAGGAAACACCATATATTTT.

By share of the sample, this clonotype is large. CDR3 sequence reads: CASGSRGNQPQHF. CDR3 bases: TGTGCCAGCGGTTCTAGAGGCAATCAGCCCCAGCATTTT. The chain uses TRBV7-2 and TRBJ1-5; D gene uncertain. CDR1 is SGHTA and CDR2 is FQGNSA in the germline V gene. Trimming shortened V by 8 bases and J by 2 bases, and 10 bases separated the two germline ends. This CDR3 spans 13 amino acids.

The chain recombines TRBV19 with TRBJ2-4; either TRBD1 or TRBD2 may fit D (6 bases each). CDR1 is LNHDA, CDR2 SQIVND, per germline (reference sequence). The CDR3 is 17 amino acids. Trimming pared 1 base from V and 0 bases from J, leaving 13 bases between. CDR3 loop: CASSIVGGLGAKNIQYF. Written as DNA, the CDR3 is TGTGCCAGTAGTATAGTTGGGGGGCTAGGAGCCAAAAACATTCAGTACTTC.

This clonotype has just a few counts. The V gene is TRBV6-1, the J gene TRBJ1-1, with D possibly being TRBD1 (6 bases). CDR1 and CDR2 from the germline V gene are MNHNS and SASEGT. The CDR3 covers 15 residues. V lost 8 bases to trimming and J lost 0 bases, with 16 bases between them. The CDR3 is CASAFRGDMNTEAFF. CDR3 bases: TGTGCCAGCGCCTTTCGCGGGGACATGAACACTGAAGCTTTCTTT.

This chain uses TRBV6-5 with TRBJ1-4, with D possibly matching TRBD1 (5 bases). Deletions cut 3 bases from V and 7 bases from J, with 15 bases between. The CDR3 is 15 residues long. Germline V CDR1 and CDR2: MNHEY, SVGAGI. The CDR3, as DNA: TGTGCCAGCAGTTATAGCGGGGCAGGATCTGAAAAACTGTTTTTT. Protein: CASSYSGAGSEKLFF.

The chain carries TRBV6-5 and TRBJ2-7, with unresolved D. The CDR3 totals 11 residues. Trimming took off 2 bases at V and 8 bases at J, with 7 bases between the two ends. Germline lookup yields CDR1 MNHEY and CDR2 SVGAGI. The CDR3 sequence is CASSYKSQQYF. CDR3 coding DNA: TGTGCCAGCAGTTACAAGTCCCAGCAGTACTTC.

V is TRBV7-9 and J is TRBJ2-5; TRBD2 matches at 13 bases. Losses at the gene ends were 4 bases for V and 4 bases for J; bases not matched to a gene: 9. The CDR3 is 17 amino acids. The germline V gene encodes CDR1 SEHNR and CDR2 FQNEAQ (reference sequence). CDR3 nucleotides: TGTGCCAGCAGCTCACCCGGACTAGCGGGAGTCGGAGAGACCCAGTACTTC. It specifies CASSSPGLAGVGETQYF.